Listed below are T cell receptor beta chains from one sample, sequenced in a study of blood T cells in healthy people across ages. MiXCR, run by TCRdb on the 5' RACE reads, gives a single entry per CDR3 protein. The sample records approximately 810,000 distinct CDR3 sequences, 29% being singletons. The sample taken for sequencing was blood. The receptors here all came from an elderly woman in good health. Each CDR3 is given with its conserved first and last residue. The order of the fields is J gene, D gene, V gene, clone size, CDR3 protein, CDR3 DNA. D genes are given only for firm matches. Size is stated for part of the rows, as once, few or many counts, or as a class when the clone is expanded.

J: TRBJ2-3; D: TRBD2; V: TRBV7-6; size: NA; CDR3: CASSSHGTSGRDTQYF; DNA: TGTGCCAGCAGCTCCCACGGGACTAGCGGGAGGGATACGCAGTATTTT
J: TRBJ2-1; D: TRBD2; V: TRBV7-2; size: NA; CDR3: CASSLTTSGSYNEQFF; DNA: TGTGCCAGCAGCTTAACTACTAGCGGGAGCTACAATGAGCAGTTCTTC
J: TRBJ2-3; D: NA; V: TRBV5-5; size: many; CDR3: CASSRQASTDTQYF; DNA: TGTGCCAGCAGCCGACAGGCTAGCACAGATACGCAGTATTTT
J: TRBJ2-7; D: NA; V: TRBV20-1; size: NA; CDR3: CSASSGTAARYF; DNA: TGCAGTGCTAGTTCCGGGACTGCCGCGCGGTACTTC
J: TRBJ2-1; D: TRBD1; V: TRBV12-3/TRBV12-4; size: NA; CDR3: CASSPDRGSWNEQFF; DNA: TGTGCCAGCAGCCCCGACAGGGGATCTTGGAATGAGCAGTTCTTC
J: TRBJ2-5; D: NA; V: TRBV5-1; size: many; CDR3: CASSLGPIGALYQETQYF; DNA: TGCGCCAGCAGCTTGGGCCCTATTGGGGCTCTGTACCAAGAGACCCAGTACTTC
J: TRBJ2-1; D: TRBD2; V: TRBV12-3/TRBV12-4; size: many; CDR3: CASSQTSGGANEQFF; DNA: TGTGCCAGCAGTCAGACTAGCGGGGGGGCCAATGAGCAGTTCTTC
J: TRBJ2-5; D: NA; V: TRBV7-2; size: many; CDR3: CASSRPGEKETQYF; DNA: TGTGCCAGCAGTCGACCGGGTGAAAAAGAGACCCAGTACTTC
J: TRBJ1-2; D: TRBD1; V: TRBV4-1; size: few; CDR3: CASSQDGRGPGGYTF; DNA: TGCGCCAGCAGCCAAGATGGAAGGGGGCCGGGTGGCTACACCTTC
J: TRBJ2-5; D: NA; V: TRBV7-9; size: many; CDR3: CASSLRSRQETQYF; DNA: TGTGCCAGCAGCTTACGGTCGCGGCAAGAGACCCAGTACTTC
J: TRBJ1-2; D: NA; V: TRBV6-5; size: few; CDR3: CASSPGTSLRGYTF; DNA: TGTGCCAGCAGCCCCGGGACGTCGCTACGTGGCTACACCTTC
J: TRBJ2-3; D: TRBD2; V: TRBV10-3; size: many; CDR3: CATQWGGGATDTQYF; DNA: TGTGCCACCCAGTGGGGCGGGGGGGCCACAGATACGCAGTATTTT
J: TRBJ1-2; D: TRBD1; V: TRBV7-9; size: many; CDR3: CASSGRDRGPGGYTF; DNA: TGTGCCAGCAGCGGAAGGGACAGGGGGCCGGGTGGCTACACCTTC
J: TRBJ2-1; D: TRBD2; V: TRBV7-9; size: many; CDR3: CASSPLSGGDNEQFF; DNA: TGTGCCAGCAGCCCCCTTAGCGGGGGGGACAATGAGCAGTTCTTC
J: TRBJ1-1; D: TRBD1; V: TRBV3-1; size: once; CDR3: CASSQEDRRNTEAFF; DNA: TGTGCCAGCAGCCAAGAGGACAGGAGGAACACTGAAGCTTTCTTT
J: TRBJ2-3; D: NA; V: TRBV5-1; size: many; CDR3: CASSLLRDSPTDTQYF; DNA: TGCGCCAGCAGCTTGCTACGGGACTCCCCCACAGATACGCAGTATTTT
J: TRBJ2-6; D: NA; V: TRBV7-2; size: NA; CDR3: CASSLDGGHGANVLTF; DNA: TGTGCCAGCAGCTTAGACGGGGGGCATGGGGCCAACGTCCTGACTTTC
J: TRBJ1-1; D: TRBD1; V: TRBV27; size: NA; CDR3: CASSSPGTGLEAFF; DNA: TGTGCCAGCAGTTCCCCCGGGACAGGGCTTGAAGCTTTCTTT
J: TRBJ2-1; D: TRBD1; V: TRBV10-2; size: many; CDR3: CASSEARRDSSYNEQFF; DNA: TGCGCCAGCAGTGAGGCGCGAAGGGACAGCTCCTACAATGAGCAGTTCTTC
J: TRBJ2-1; D: TRBD2; V: TRBV6-5; size: many; CDR3: CASIPSGSGGDNEQFF; DNA: TGTGCCAGCATACCGAGCGGTAGCGGGGGGGATAATGAGCAGTTCTTC
J: TRBJ1-1; D: NA; V: TRBV6-2/TRBV6-3; size: many; CDR3: CASSYVRRGTEAFF; DNA: TGTGCCAGCAGTTACGTGCGGCGGGGAACTGAAGCTTTCTTT
J: TRBJ2-5; D: TRBD2; V: TRBV3-1; size: few; CDR3: CASSQPIAGGAGETQYF; DNA: TGTGCCAGCAGCCAACCGATAGCGGGGGGGGCAGGAGAGACCCAGTACTTC
J: TRBJ2-5; D: NA; V: TRBV15; size: many; CDR3: CATSSPLGYWETQYF; DNA: TGTGCCACCAGCAGTCCTTTGGGGTATTGGGAGACCCAGTACTTC
J: TRBJ1-6; D: NA; V: TRBV3-1; size: few; CDR3: CASSRASGDRSPLHF; DNA: TGTGCCAGCAGCCGTGCATCTGGGGATAGATCACCCCTCCACTTT
J: TRBJ2-1; D: NA; V: TRBV7-9; size: NA; CDR3: CAGSQAGGRSYNEQFF; DNA: TGTGCCGGCAGCCAAGCAGGTGGGCGCTCCTACAATGAGCAGTTCTTC
J: TRBJ2-7; D: NA; V: TRBV12-3/TRBV12-4; size: many; CDR3: CASSSRTGDRSEQYF; DNA: TGTGCCAGCAGTTCCCGGACGGGGGATCGGAGCGAGCAGTACTTC
J: TRBJ2-1; D: NA; V: TRBV7-2; size: many; CDR3: CASSPDRRLEQQFF; DNA: TGTGCCAGCAGCCCCGATCGGCGTCTTGAGCAGCAGTTCTTC
J: TRBJ2-1; D: NA; V: TRBV10-3; size: many; CDR3: CAISEGVRFNEQFF; DNA: TGTGCCATCAGTGAGGGGGTACGGTTCAATGAGCAGTTCTTC
J: TRBJ1-5; D: NA; V: TRBV30; size: once; CDR3: CAWRHAGFENQPQHF; DNA: TGTGCCTGGAGACACGCAGGGTTCGAGAATCAGCCCCAGCATTTT
J: TRBJ2-7; D: NA; V: TRBV11-2; size: NA; CDR3: CASSFGNEYEQYF; DNA: TGTGCCAGCAGCTTCGGGAACGAGTACGAGCAGTACTTC
J: TRBJ1-1; D: NA; V: TRBV7-2; size: NA; CDR3: CASSQYRFQTNTEAFF; DNA: TGTGCCAGCAGCCAATACCGTTTCCAGACGAACACTGAAGCTTTCTTT
J: TRBJ1-5; D: TRBD1; V: TRBV20-1; size: many; CDR3: CSARATGTNQPQHF; DNA: TGCAGTGCTAGAGCGACAGGGACAAATCAGCCCCAGCATTTT
J: TRBJ1-2; D: TRBD1; V: TRBV5-4; size: many; CDR3: CASSTRTGGGYGYTF; DNA: TGTGCCAGCAGCACGCGGACAGGGGGCGGGTATGGCTACACCTTC
J: TRBJ2-3; D: NA; V: TRBV12-3/TRBV12-4; size: many; CDR3: CASRVGLGGDTQYF; DNA: TGTGCCAGCAGGGTCGGGTTGGGCGGAGATACGCAGTATTTT
J: TRBJ2-3; D: NA; V: TRBV11-3; size: NA; CDR3: CASSRGDMGADTQYF; DNA: TGTGCCAGCAGCCGCGGGGATATGGGCGCAGATACGCAGTATTTT
J: TRBJ2-3; D: TRBD2; V: TRBV12-3/TRBV12-4; size: NA; CDR3: CASSLRALAVRPDTQYF; DNA: TGTGCCAGCAGTTTAAGGGCACTAGCGGTGAGACCAGATACGCAGTATTTT
J: TRBJ2-1; D: TRBD2; V: TRBV28; size: NA; CDR3: CASSTRTSGNEQFF; DNA: TGTGCCAGCAGTACGAGGACTAGCGGCAATGAGCAGTTCTTC
J: TRBJ2-5; D: TRBD2; V: TRBV7-9; size: NA; CDR3: CASSPPGLVAETQYF; DNA: TGTGCCAGCAGCCCCCCGGGACTAGTCGCAGAGACCCAGTACTTC
J: TRBJ1-4; D: NA; V: TRBV20-1; size: once; CDR3: CSAFPGLSSEKLFF; DNA: TGCAGTGCTTTCCCGGGACTTTCTAGTGAAAAACTGTTTTTT
J: TRBJ2-5; D: NA; V: TRBV7-2; size: many; CDR3: CASSLALPETQYF; DNA: TGTGCCAGCAGCTTAGCTCTTCCGGAGACCCAGTACTTC
J: TRBJ2-7; D: NA; V: TRBV12-3/TRBV12-4; size: once; CDR3: CASSPSRKQRSSYEQYF; DNA: TGTGCCAGCAGCCCCTCAAGGAAACAGCGGAGCTCCTACGAGCAGTACTTC